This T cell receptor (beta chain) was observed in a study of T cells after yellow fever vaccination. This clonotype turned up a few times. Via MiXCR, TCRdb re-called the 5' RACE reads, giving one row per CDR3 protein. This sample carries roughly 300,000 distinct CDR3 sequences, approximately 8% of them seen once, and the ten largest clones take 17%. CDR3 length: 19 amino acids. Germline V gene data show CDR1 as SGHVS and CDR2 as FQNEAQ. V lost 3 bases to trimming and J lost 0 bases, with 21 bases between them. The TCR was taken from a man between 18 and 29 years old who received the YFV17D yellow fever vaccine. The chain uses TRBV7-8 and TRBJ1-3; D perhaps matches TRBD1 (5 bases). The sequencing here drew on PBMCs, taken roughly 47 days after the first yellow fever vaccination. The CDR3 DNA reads TGTGCCAGCAGCTTCGCTTTTGGGGCAGGGTGGGCCTCTGGAAACACCATATATTTT. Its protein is CASSFAFGAGWASGNTIYF.